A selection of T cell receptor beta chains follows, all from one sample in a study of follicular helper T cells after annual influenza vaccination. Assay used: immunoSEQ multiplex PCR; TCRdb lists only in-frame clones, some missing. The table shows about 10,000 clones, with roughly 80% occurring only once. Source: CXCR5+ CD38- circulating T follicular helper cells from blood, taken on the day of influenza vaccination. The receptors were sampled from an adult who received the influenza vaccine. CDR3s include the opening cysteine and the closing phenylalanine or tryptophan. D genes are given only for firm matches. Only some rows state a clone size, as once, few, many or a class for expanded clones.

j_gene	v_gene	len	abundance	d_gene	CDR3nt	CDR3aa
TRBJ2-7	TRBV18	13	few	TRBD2	TGTGCCAGCTCACCAGAGGCTAGCGGCGAGCAGTACTTC	CASSPEASGEQYF
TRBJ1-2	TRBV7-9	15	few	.	TGTGCCAGCAGCCGGGACGCGGGAGGGCGTTCTGGCTACACCTTC	CASSRDAGGRSGYTF
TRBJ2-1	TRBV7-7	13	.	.	TGTGCTAGCAGCTTAGTCGGGGCAAATGAGCAGTTCTTC	CASSLVGANEQFF
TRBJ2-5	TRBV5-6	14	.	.	TGTGCCAGCAGCTTGTTCGGCTTCGGGGAGACCCAGTACTTC	CASSLFGFGETQYF
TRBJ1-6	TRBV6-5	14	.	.	TGTGCCAGCAGTTACTTCGCTGATAATTCACCCCTCCACTTT	CASSYFADNSPLHF
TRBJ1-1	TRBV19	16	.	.	TGTGCCAGTCTCCGTTGGGGGGCCGCCCGCAACACTGAAGCTTTCTTT	CASLRWGAARNTEAFF
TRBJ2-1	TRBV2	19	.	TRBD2	TGTGCCAGCAGTGAATTGGCTAGCGGGGGGCGGGGCTCCTACAATGAGCAGTTCTTC	CASSELASGGRGSYNEQFF
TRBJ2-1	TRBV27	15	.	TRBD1	TGTGCCAGCAGTTTCAGGACAGGGCCCTACAATGAGCAGTTCTTC	CASSFRTGPYNEQFF
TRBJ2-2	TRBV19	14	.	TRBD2	TGTGCCAGTAGTATCGGACTAGTAGCCGGGGAGCTGTTTTTT	CASSIGLVAGELFF
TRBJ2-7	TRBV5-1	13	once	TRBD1	TGCGCCAGCAGAGGACAGGGGGCAAGCGAGCAGTACTTC	CASRGQGASEQYF
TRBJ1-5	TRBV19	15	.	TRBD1	TGTGCCAGTAGAGAGACAGGGTCGGGCAATCAGCCCCAGCATTTT	CASRETGSGNQPQHF
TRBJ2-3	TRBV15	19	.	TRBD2	TGTGCCACCAGCAGCGGTTCCCCGGGGCCTAGCGGCTTCACAGATACGCAGTATTTT	CATSSGSPGPSGFTDTQYF
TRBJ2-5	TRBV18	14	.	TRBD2	TGTGCCAGCTCACTAGCTAGCGGGGGAGAGACCCAGTACTTC	CASSLASGGETQYF
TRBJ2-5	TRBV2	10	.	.	TGTGCCAGCAGTGAAGAGACCCAGTACTTC	CASSEETQYF
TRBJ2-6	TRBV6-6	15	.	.	TGTGCCAGCAGTGGACCTGACTCTGGGGCCAACGTCCTGACTTTC	CASSGPDSGANVLTF
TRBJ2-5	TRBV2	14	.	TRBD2	TGTGCCAGCAAACTAGCGGGAGGGCAAGAGACCCAGTACTTC	CASKLAGGQETQYF
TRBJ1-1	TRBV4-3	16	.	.	TGCGCCAGCAGCCAAGATGCGCCTCCAGGGAACACTGAAGCTTTCTTT	CASSQDAPPGNTEAFF
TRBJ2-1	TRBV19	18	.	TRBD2	TGTGCCAGTAGTATAGGCCCCCAACTAGCGGGAGGTGCCTCTAAGCAGTTCTTC	CASSIGPQLAGGASKQFF
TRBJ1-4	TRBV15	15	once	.	TGTGCCACCAGCAGAGATCGACAGATTAATGAAAAACTGTTTTTT	CATSRDRQINEKLFF
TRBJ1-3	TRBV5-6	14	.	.	TGTGCCAGCAGCTCCGGATACTCTGGAAACACCATATATTTT	CASSSGYSGNTIYF
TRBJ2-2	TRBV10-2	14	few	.	TGCGCCAGCAGGGTACAGGAGAACACCGGGGAGCTGTTTTTT	CASRVQENTGELFF
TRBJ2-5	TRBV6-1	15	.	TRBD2	TGTGCCAGCAGTGCCGGGGGGAACCGAGGAGAGACCCAGTACTTC	CASSAGGNRGETQYF
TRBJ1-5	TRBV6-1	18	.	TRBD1	TGTGCCAGCAGTGAGTCCGGGACAGGGGTCCATAGCAATCAGCCCCAGCATTTT	CASSESGTGVHSNQPQHF
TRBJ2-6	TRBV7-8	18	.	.	TGTGCCAGCAGCTCTAAGGATTACCCACAAAGTCGGGCCAACGTCCTGACTTTC	CASSSKDYPQSRANVLTF
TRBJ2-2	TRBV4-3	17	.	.	TGCGCCAGCAGCCAAGATCGGCCGGGGGCGCCGACCGGGGAGCTGTTTTTT	CASSQDRPGAPTGELFF
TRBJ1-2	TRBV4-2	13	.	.	TGTGCCAGCAGCCAAGGACGGGGCTATGGCTACACCTTC	CASSQGRGYGYTF
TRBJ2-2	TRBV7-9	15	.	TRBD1	TGTGCCAGCAGCAACCGGGACAGGGCCATCGGGGAGCTGTTTTTT	CASSNRDRAIGELFF
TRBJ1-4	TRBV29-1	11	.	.	TGCAGCGTTGGGGCCCAAGGAAAACTGTTTTTT	CSVGAQGKLFF
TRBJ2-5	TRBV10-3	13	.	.	TGTGCCATCAGTGAGGGTCACGTGGAGACCCAGTACTTC	CAISEGHVETQYF
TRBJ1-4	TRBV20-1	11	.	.	TGCAGTGCTCATAAGGGGCAGGGGCTGTTTTTT	CSAHKGQGLFF
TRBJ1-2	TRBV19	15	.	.	TGTGCCAGTAGTTCCTCAGACAGGCCCCCACATGGCTACACCTTC	CASSSSDRPPHGYTF
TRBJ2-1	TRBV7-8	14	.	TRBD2	TGTGCCAGCAGTATAGCGGGGGCGTCCTTCGGGCAGTTCTTC	CASSIAGASFGQFF
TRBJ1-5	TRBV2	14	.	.	TGTGCCAGCAGTGAGGGGGGAGGGGGTCAGCCCCAGCATTTT	CASSEGGGGQPQHF
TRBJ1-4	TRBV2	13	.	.	TGTGCCAGCAGCCAGGGTGAAGGTGAAAAACTGTTTTTT	CASSQGEGEKLFF
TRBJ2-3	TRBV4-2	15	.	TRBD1	TGTGCCAGCAGCCACACCGGGACAGCCACAGATACGCAGTATTTT	CASSHTGTATDTQYF
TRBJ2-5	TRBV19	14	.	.	TGTGCCAGTAGTACCTCTTTGGCGGGAGAGACCCAGTACTTC	CASSTSLAGETQYF
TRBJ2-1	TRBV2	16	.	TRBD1	TGTGCCAGCAGTCCCAGGGGGTTCGGGGCCTACAATGAGCAGTTCTTC	CASSPRGFGAYNEQFF
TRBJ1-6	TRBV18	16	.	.	TGTGCCAGCTCACCAACGAGTTGGGCATCGGGCAATCCCCTCCACTTT	CASSPTSWASGNPLHF
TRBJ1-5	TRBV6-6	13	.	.	TGTGCCAGCACGAGCGGGACGAATCAGCCCCAGCATTTT	CASTSGTNQPQHF
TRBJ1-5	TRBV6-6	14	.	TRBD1	TGTGCCAGCAGGTCGGGACAGGGCAATCAGCCCCAGCATTTT	CASRSGQGNQPQHF
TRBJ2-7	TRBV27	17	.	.	TGTGCCAGCAGTCGGGGGTTTAGGGAGAGGCGATCCTACGAGCAGTACTTC	CASSRGFRERRSYEQYF
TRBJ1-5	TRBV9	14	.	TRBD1	TGTGCCAGCAGCCTCGGGACAGGGGGCGCGCCCCAGCATTTT	CASSLGTGGAPQHF
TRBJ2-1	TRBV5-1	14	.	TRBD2	TGCGCCAGCAGCACGGGACTAGCCGCGAATGAGCAGTTCTTC	CASSTGLAANEQFF
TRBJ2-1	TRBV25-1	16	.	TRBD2	TGTGCCAGCGGGGGGGGAACCACGAGCTCCTACAATGAGCAGTTCTTC	CASGGGTTSSYNEQFF
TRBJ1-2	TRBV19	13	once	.	TGTGCCAGTAGTAGGGCAAGAGGGGATGGCTACACCTTC	CASSRARGDGYTF
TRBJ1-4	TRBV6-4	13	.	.	TGTGCCAGCAGTGGGCAGGATGGTGAAAAACTGTTTTTT	CASSGQDGEKLFF
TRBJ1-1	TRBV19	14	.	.	TGTGCCAGTAGGTACGGGACGGCGAACACTGAAGCTTTCTTT	CASRYGTANTEAFF
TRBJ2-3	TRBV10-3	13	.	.	TGTGCCATCAAAGACAGCGGCACAGATACGCAGTATTTT	CAIKDSGTDTQYF
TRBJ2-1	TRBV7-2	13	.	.	TGTGCCAGCAGCTTTAGCTCCTACAATGAGCAGTTCTTC	CASSFSSYNEQFF
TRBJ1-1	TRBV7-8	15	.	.	TGTGCCAGCAGCTATTCGACCGGGGGGATCGCTGAAGCTTTCTTT	CASSYSTGGIAEAFF
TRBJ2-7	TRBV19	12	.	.	TGTGCCAGTAGTGATGACGCTAACGAGCAGTACTTC	CASSDDANEQYF
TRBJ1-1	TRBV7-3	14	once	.	TGTGCCAGCAGCTTAACGTCTGGCCAGGGGGAAGCTTTCTTT	CASSLTSGQGEAFF
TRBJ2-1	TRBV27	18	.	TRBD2	TGTGCCAGCAGTCTCCTAACTTCCGGGACTAGCTTTTACAATGAGCAGTTCTTC	CASSLLTSGTSFYNEQFF
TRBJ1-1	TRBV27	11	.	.	TGTGCCTCCTGGAGGGGGGGTGAAGCTTTCTTT	CASWRGGEAFF
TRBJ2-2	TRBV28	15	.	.	TGTGCCAGCAGTTCTCTAGGCGGGGTGACCGGGGAGCTGTTTTTT	CASSSLGGVTGELFF